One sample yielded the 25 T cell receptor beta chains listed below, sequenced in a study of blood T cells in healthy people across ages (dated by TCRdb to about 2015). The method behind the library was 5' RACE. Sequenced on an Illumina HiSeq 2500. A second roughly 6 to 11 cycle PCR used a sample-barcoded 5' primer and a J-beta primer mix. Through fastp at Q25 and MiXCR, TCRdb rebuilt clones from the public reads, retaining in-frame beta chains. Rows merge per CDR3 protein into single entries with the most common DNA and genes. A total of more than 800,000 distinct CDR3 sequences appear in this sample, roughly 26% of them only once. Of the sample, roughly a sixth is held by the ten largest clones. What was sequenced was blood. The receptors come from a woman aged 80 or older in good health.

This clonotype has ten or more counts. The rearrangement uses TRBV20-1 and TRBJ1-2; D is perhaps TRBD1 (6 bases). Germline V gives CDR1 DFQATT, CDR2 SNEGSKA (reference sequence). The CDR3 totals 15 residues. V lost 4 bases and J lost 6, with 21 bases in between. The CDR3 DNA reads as TGCAGTGCTAACCCCCGGGACAAAAAAAGGAATGGCTACACCTTC. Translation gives CSANPRDKKRNGYTF.

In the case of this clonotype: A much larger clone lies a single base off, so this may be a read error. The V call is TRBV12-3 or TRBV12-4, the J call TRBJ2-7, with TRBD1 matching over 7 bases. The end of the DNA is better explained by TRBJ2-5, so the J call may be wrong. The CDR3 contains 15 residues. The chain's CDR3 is CASSLGTGARLTQYF. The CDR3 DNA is TGTGCCAGCAGTTTAGGAACAGGGGCTAGACTGACCCAGTACTTC.

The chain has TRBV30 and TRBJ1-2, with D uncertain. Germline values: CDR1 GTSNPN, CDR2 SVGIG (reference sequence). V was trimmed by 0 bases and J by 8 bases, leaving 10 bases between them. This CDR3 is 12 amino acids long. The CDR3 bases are TGTGCCTGGAGTGTCGGGGATTTCGGCTACACCTTC. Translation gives CAWSVGDFGYTF.

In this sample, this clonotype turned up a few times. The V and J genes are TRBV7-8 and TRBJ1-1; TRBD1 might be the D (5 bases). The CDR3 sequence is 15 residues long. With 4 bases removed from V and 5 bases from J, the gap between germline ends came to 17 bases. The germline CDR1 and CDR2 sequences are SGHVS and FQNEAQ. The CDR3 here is CASSWRQSGGTEAFF. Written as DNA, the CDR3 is TGTGCCAGCAGCTGGCGACAGTCGGGGGGTACTGAAGCTTTCTTT.

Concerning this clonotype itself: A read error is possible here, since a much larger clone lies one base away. The CDR3 sequence is CSARDSDVGYTF. The DNA for the CDR3 is TGCAGTGCTAGAGATTCGGACGTTGGCTACACCTTC. The chain uses TRBV20-1 and TRBJ1-2, with D unresolved. Germline CDR1 is DFQATT and CDR2 is SNEGSKA (reference sequence). The CDR3 contains 12 residues. V dropped 0 bases and J dropped 7 bases, with 9 bases sitting between them.

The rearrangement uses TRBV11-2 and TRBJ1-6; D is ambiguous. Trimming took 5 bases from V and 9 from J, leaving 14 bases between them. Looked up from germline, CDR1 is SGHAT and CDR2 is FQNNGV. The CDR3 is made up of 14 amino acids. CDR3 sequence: CASSNGGVGSPLHF. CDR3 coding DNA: TGTGCCAGCAGCAACGGAGGCGTCGGTTCACCCCTCCACTTT.

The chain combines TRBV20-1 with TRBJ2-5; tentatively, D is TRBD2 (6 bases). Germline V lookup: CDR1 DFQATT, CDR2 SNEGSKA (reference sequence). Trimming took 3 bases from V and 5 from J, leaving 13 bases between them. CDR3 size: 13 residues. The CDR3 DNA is TGCAGTGCTAGCTTCAGGGAGGTGGAGACCCAGTACTTC. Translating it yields CSASFREVETQYF.

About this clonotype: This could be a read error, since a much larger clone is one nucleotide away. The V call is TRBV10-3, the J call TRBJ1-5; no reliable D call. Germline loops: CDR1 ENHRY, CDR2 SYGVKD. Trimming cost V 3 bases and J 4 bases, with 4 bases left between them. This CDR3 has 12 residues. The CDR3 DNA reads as TGTGCCATCAGTGAACAGAATCAGCCCCAGCATTTT. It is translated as CAISEQNQPQHF.

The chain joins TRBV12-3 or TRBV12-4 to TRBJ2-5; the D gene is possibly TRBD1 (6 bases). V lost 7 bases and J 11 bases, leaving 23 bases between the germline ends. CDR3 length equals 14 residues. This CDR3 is CASMGLGTTGEQYF. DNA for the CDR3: TGTGCCAGCATGGGCTTGGGGACAACCGGTGAGCAGTACTTC.

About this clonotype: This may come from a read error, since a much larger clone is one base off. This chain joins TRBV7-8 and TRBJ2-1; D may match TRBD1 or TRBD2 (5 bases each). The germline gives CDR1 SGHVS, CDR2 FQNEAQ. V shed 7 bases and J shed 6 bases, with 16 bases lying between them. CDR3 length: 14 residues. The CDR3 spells CASNRERGLNEQFF. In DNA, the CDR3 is TGTGCCAGCAACCGAGAGAGGGGTCTCAATGAGCAGTTCTTC.

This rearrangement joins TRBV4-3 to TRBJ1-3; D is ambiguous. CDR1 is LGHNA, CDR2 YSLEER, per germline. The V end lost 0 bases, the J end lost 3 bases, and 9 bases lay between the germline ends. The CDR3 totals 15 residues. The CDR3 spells CASSQDPQLGNTIYF. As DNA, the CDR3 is TGCGCCAGCAGCCAAGATCCCCAGCTTGGAAACACCATATATTTT.

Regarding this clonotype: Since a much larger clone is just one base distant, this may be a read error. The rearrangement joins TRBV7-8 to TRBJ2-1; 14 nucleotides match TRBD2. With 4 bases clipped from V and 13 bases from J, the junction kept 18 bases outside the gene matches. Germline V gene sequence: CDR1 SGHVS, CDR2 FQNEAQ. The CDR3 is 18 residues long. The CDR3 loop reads CASSSRTSGGNRQETQFF. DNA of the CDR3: TGTGCCAGCAGCTCCCGGACTAGCGGGGGGAACCGGCAAGAGACCCAGTTCTTC.

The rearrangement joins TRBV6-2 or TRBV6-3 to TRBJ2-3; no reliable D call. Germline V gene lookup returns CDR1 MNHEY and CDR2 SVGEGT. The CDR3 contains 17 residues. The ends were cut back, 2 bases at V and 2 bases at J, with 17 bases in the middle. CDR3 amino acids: CASSYLRHPIPTDTQYF. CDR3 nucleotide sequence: TGTGCCAGCAGTTACCTGCGACACCCTATCCCCACAGATACGCAGTATTTT.

In DNA, the CDR3 is TGTGCCAGCAGCGCCGGGACAGTCTCCTACAATGAGCAGTTCTTC. This encodes CASSAGTVSYNEQFF. The chain carries TRBV9 and TRBJ2-1; TRBD1 aligns across 7 bases. Germline CDR1 reads SGDLS; CDR2 reads YYNGEE. The CDR3 has 15 residues. V dropped 3 bases and J dropped 0; count of bases not matched to a gene: 3.

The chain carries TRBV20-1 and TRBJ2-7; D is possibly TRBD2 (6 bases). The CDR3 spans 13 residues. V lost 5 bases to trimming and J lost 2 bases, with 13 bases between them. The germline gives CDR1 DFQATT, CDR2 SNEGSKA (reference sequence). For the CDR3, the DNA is TGCAGTGCTCCCGGCGGGGCCACCTACGAGCAGTACTTC. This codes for CSAPGGATYEQYF.

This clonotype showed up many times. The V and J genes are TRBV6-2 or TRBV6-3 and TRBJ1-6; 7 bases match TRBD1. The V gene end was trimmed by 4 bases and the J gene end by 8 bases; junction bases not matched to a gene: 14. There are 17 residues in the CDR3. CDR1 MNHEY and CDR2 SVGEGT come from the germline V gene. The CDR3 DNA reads TGTGCCAGCAGTTCCGCGAACCGGGTCAGGGGGGATTCACCCCTCCACTTT. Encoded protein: CASSSANRVRGDSPLHF.

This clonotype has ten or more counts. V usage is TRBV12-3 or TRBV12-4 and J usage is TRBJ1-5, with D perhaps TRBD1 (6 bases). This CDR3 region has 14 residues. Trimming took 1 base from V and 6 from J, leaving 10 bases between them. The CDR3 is CASSLVQGPQPQHF. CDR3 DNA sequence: TGTGCCAGCAGTTTAGTTCAGGGGCCTCAGCCCCAGCATTTT.

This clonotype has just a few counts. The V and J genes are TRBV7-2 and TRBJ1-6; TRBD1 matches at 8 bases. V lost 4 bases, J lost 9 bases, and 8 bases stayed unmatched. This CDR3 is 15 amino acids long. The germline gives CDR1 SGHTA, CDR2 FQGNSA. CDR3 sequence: CASSYQDRARSPLHF. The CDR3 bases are TGTGCCAGCAGCTACCAGGACAGGGCACGTTCACCCCTCCACTTT.

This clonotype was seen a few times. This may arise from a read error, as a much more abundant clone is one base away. The CDR3 reads CANTPPKVGGYTF. CDR3 in DNA: TGTGCCAACACCCCACCCAAAGTAGGGGGCTACACCTTC. V usage is TRBV7-9 and J usage is TRBJ1-2; D unclear. V was cut by 10 bases and J by 8 bases, with 20 bases left in between. CDR3 length: 13 amino acids. CDR1 and CDR2 from the germline V gene are SEHNR and FQNEAQ (reference sequence).

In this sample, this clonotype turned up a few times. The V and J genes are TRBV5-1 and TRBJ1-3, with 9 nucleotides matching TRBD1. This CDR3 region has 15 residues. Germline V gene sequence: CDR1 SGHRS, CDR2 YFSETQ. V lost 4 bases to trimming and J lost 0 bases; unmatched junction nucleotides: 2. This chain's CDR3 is CASSRTGDSGNTIYF. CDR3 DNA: TGCGCCAGCAGCCGGACAGGGGACTCTGGAAACACCATATATTTT. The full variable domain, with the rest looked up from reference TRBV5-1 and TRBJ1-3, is KAGVTQTPRYLIKTRGQQVTLSCSPISGHRSVSWYQQTPGQGLQFLFEYFSETQRNKGNFPGRFSGRQFSNSRSEMNVSTLELGDSALYLCASSRTGDSGNTIYFGEGSWLTVV.

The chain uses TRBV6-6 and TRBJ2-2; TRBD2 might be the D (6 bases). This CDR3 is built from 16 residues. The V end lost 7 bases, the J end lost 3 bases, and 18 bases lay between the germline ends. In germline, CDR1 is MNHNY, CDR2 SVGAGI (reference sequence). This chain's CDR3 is CASTHGGVRDTGELFF. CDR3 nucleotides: TGTGCCAGCACCCACGGGGGAGTAAGGGACACCGGGGAGCTGTTTTTT.

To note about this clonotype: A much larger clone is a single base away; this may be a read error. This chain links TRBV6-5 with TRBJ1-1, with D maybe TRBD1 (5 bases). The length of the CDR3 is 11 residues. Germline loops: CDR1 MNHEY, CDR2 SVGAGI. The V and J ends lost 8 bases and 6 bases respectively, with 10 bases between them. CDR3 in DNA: TGTGCCAGCGTGGGGGTCGCTGAAGCTTTCTTT. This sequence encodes CASVGVAEAFF.

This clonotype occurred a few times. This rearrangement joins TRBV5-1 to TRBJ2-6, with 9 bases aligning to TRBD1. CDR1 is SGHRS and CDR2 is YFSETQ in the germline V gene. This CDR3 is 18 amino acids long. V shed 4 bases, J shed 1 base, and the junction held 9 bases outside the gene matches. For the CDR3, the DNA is TGCGCCAGCAGCATTGCCCCGGGACAGGGATCTGGGGCCAACGTCCTGACTTTC. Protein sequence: CASSIAPGQGSGANVLTF.

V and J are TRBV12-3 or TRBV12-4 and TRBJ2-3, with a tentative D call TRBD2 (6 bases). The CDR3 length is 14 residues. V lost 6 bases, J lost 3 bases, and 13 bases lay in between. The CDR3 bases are TGTGCCAGCAGCCCGGGAGACCGAACAGATACGCAGTATTTT. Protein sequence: CASSPGDRTDTQYF.

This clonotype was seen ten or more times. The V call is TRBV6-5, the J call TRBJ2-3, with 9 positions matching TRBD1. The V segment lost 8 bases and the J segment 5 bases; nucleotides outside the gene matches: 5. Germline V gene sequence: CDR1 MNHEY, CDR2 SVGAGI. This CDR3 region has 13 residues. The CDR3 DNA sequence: TGTGCCAGCGGCTACAGGGGGCGAGATACGCAGTATTTT. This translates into CASGYRGRDTQYF.